This T cell receptor beta chain was retrieved from a study of OX40 agonist ivuxolimab in advanced cancers. Sequenced by immunoSEQ multiplex PCR; TCRdb stores in-frame clones only, minus some. The sample carries over 70,000 clones, 70% to 90% recorded once. A history of autoimmune disease or systemic immunosuppression excluded patients. From germline, CDR1 is MDHEN and CDR2 SYDVKM. The V end lost 2 bases, the J end lost 2 bases, and 10 bases lay between the germline ends. The CDR3 consists of 14 residues. Sequenced material: CD4+ or CD8+ T cells sorted from blood, taken in a trial of the OX40 agonist ivuxolimab. The receptor was isolated from an adult with an advanced solid tumor such as melanoma, head and neck, liver or kidney cancer. The V gene is TRBV28, the J gene TRBJ2-7; D possibly corresponds to TRBD1 (5 bases). The CDR3 DNA follows: TGTGCCAGCAGTTTAGTGCACAGGACCTACGAGCAGTACTTC. This encodes CASSLVHRTYEQYF.